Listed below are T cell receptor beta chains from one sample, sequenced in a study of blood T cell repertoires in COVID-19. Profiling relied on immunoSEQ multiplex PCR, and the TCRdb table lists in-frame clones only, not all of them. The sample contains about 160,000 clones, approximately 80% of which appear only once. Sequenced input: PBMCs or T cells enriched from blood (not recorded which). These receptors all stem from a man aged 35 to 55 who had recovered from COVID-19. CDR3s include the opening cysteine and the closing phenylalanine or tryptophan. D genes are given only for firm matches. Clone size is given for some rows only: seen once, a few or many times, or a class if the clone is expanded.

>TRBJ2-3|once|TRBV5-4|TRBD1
TGTGCCAGCAGCTTGGGGGGATTAACCGGGACAGGGAAAGATACGCAGTATTTT
CASSLGGLTGTGKDTQYF
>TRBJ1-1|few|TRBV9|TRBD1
TGTGCCAGCAGCGCGGAGACAGGGTCCGAAGCTTTCTTT
CASSAETGSEAFF
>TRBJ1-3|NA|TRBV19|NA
TGTGCCAGTAGATTAGGACAATCCTCTGGAAACACCATATATTTT
CASRLGQSSGNTIYF
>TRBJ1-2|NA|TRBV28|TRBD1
TGTGCCAGCATCATCGGACAGGGGGTGTATGGCTATGGCTACACCTTC
CASIIGQGVYGYGYTF
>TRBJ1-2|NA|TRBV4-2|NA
TGTGCCAGCAGCCTTTCCACGGGGGGCAACTATGGCTACACCTTC
CASSLSTGGNYGYTF
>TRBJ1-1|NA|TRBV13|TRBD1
TGTGCCAGCAGCTTACAGGGGGCCAGGGCGAACACTGAAGCTTTCTTT
CASSLQGARANTEAFF
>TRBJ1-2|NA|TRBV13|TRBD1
TGTGCCAGCAGCTTAGTACAGGGGGCAGACGGCTACACCTTC
CASSLVQGADGYTF
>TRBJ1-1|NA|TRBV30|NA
TGTGCCTGGAACTTGGGGCCGGACACTGAAGCTTTCTTT
CAWNLGPDTEAFF
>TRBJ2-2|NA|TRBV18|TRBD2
TGTGCCAGCTCTCCTAGCGGCTCGAACACCGGGGAGCTGTTTTTT
CASSPSGSNTGELFF
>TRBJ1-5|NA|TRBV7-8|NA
TGTGCCAGCAGCCCGACAAAGCCTAGCAATCAGCCCCAGCATTTT
CASSPTKPSNQPQHF
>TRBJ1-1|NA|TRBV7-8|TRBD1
TGTGCCAGCAGCTTAGTAGCAGGGGGCGTCACTGAAGCTTTCTTT
CASSLVAGGVTEAFF
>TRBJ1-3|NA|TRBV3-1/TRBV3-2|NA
TGTGCCAGCAGCCAAGGTCCTATGCGGGCCTCTGGAAACACCATATATTTT
CASSQGPMRASGNTIYF
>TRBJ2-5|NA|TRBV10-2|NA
TGCGCCAGCAGTGAGTCGACGGGTTACCAAGAGACCCAGTACTTC
CASSESTGYQETQYF
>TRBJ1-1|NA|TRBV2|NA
TGTGCCAGCAGTGCCATAAGAGTCACTGAAGCTTTCTTT
CASSAIRVTEAFF
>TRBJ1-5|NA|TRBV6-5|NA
TGTGCCAGCAGCGGGGGGTTCAATCAGCCCCAGCATTTT
CASSGGFNQPQHF
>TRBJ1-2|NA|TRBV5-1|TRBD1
TGCGCCAGCAGCTTGGAGGGGCAGGGGGCGACCTTCTACACCTTC
CASSLEGQGATFYTF
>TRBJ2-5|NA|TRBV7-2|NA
TGTGCCAGCAGCTTAGGCTACAGCACGCAAGAGACCCAGTACTTC
CASSLGYSTQETQYF
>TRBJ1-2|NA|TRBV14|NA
TGTGCCAGCAGCCAACACGGAGGGGTGGCTGGCTACACCTTC
CASSQHGGVAGYTF
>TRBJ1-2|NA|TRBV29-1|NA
TGCAGCGTTCGAGGAGCGTCCGACTATGGCTACACCTTC
CSVRGASDYGYTF
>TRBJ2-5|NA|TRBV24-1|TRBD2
TGTGCCACCAGTTTTAGCGGGCGAGAGGAGACCCAGTACTTC
CATSFSGREETQYF